The sample holds many counts of the clone carrying this T cell receptor beta chain. Its antigen is not identified. The V gene lost 4 bases and the J gene lost 3 bases, with 12 bases spanning the gap. This CDR3 comprises 14 residues. The germline V gene encodes CDR1 SNHLY and CDR2 FYNNEI. What was amplified from RNA transcripts were TCR beta CDR3 regions. TCR CDR3 regions were first amplified by RT-PCR with HTBI primers. MiXCR was run by TCRdb on the multiplex PCR reads, yielding one entry per CDR3 protein. The repertoire has a few hundred thousand distinct CDR3 sequences, 16% of them found once; the top ten carry around 3.5%. For the diagnoses, clinical symptoms, serum thyroxine and TRAb, thyroid ultrasound and orbital computed tomography were used. This sample was included in a study of T cells in Graves' hyperthyroidism and ophthalmopathy. The wider study: Peripheral blood sampling occurred at initial diagnosis, before any treatment.

Notes on the study in general: In the analysis, a 13 V-J model separated ophthalmopathy from stable hyperthyroidism. Clonotypes that were expanded in thyroid above 0.001 mostly appeared in blood too.

The rearrangement links TRBV2 to TRBJ1-1; D is ambiguous. The sequence came from a woman in her thirties or forties with Graves' ophthalmopathy. The sequenced material came from blood. CDR3 sequence reads: CASSGPGVDTEAFF. The CDR3 coding sequence is TGTGCCAGCAGTGGGCCGGGTGTGGACACTGAAGCTTTCTTT.